Described below is a single T cell receptor (beta chain) sequence and its context. The antigen is not known. The data originate from a study of cytomegalovirus exposure and HLA in healthy donors. Study-level findings and limits: The study flagged roughly 150 TCR beta chains as cytomegalovirus-associated.

V trimming: 7 bases; J trimming: 3 bases; junction bases outside the gene matches: 9. This CDR3 has 15 residues. Germline-derived CDR1 and CDR2 are MNHNY and SVGAGI (reference sequence). PCR primers comprised 60 Vbeta and 13 Jbeta primers. The authors' processing: Roughly 12 million shared chains were among approximately 80 million unique TCR beta chains counted in a later analysis. Sequencing used immunoSEQ multiplex PCR; TCRdb keeps in-frame clones, though not all of them. The V and J calls and clone size are taken from that table; D and trimming were inferred from the DNA. The profile shows 120,000 or so clones, under 85% of them singletons.

The rearrangement uses TRBV6-6 and TRBJ2-3; 8 nucleotides align to TRBD2. The clonotype was recovered from a woman between 45 and 65 years old in good health and CMV-seropositive. Sequenced sample: PBMCs. CDR3 sequence: CASKFGRVGTDTQYF. The DNA for the CDR3 is TGTGCCAGCAAATTCGGGAGGGTTGGAACAGATACGCAGTATTTT.